This T cell receptor (beta chain) was recovered during a study of blood T cells in healthy people across ages. Study-wide findings and caveats: Long-lived donors exceeded aged donors in naive CD4+ cells and diversity. For the donors, CMV status was unknown and possibly confounded expanded clonotype changes.

With regard to this clonotype: Antigen: not known.

Samples had at least 6.5 million PBMCs isolated from them. V was clipped by 3 bases and J by 10 bases; unmatched bases: 6. The CDR3 is 15 residues long. CDR1 and CDR2 (germline): SGHRS, YFSETQ. Sample-barcoded 5' priming and a J-beta primer mix drove a second PCR of roughly 7 to 11 cycles. Each cDNA molecule was tagged by a template-switch adaptor that had 12 random nucleotides. From the 5' RACE reads, TCRdb called clonotypes with MiXCR, one entry per CDR3 protein. Among roughly 730,000 distinct CDR3 sequences listed, roughly 50% were seen once. This TCR derives from a man aged 35-49 years in good health. Material: blood. The V call is TRBV5-1, the J call TRBJ1-6, with 11 bases matching TRBD1. The CDR3 DNA sequence: TGCGCCAGCAGCTCCGGGACAGGGGGGGGATCACCCCTCCACTTT. It translates to CASSSGTGGGSPLHF.